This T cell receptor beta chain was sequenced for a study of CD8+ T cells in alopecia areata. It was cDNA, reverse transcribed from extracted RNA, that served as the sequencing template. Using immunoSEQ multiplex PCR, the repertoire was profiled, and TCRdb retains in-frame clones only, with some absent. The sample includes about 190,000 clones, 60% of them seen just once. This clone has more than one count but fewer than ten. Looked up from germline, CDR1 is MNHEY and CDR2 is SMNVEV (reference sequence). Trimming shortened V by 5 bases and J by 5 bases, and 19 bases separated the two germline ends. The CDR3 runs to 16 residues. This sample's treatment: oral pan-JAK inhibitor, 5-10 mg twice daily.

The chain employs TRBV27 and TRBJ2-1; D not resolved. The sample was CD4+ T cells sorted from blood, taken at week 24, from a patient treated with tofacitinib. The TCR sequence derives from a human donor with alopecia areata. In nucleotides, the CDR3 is TGTGCCAGCAGTCCACTTATCCCCATCTTGAACAATGAGCAGTTCTTC. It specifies CASSPLIPILNNEQFF.